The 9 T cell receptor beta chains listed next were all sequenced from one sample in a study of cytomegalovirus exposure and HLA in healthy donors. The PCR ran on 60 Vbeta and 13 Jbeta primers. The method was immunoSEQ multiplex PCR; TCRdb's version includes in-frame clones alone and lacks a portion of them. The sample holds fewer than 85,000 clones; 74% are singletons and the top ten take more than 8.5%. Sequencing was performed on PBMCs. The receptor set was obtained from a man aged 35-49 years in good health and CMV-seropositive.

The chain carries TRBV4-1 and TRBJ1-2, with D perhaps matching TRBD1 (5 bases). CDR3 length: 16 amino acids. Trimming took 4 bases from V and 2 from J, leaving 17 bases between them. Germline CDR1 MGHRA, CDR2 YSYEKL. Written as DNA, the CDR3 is TGCGCCAGCAGCCCCCTGGGGCCGGTCTTAAACTATGGCTACACCTTC. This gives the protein CASSPLGPVLNYGYTF.

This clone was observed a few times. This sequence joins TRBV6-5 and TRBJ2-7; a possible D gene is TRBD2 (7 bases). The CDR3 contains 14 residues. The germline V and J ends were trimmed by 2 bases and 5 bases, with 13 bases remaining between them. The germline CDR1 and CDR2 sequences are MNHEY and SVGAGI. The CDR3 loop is CASSYGGAGNEQYF. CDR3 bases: TGTGCCAGCAGTTACGGGGGGGCGGGAAACGAGCAGTACTTC.

CDR3 sequence reads: CASSEQDTANTEAFF. CDR3 DNA sequence: TGTGCCAGCAGCGAGCAGGACACGGCTAACACTGAAGCTTTCTTT. This chain connects TRBV7-3 to TRBJ1-1; tentatively, D is TRBD1 (5 bases). Trimming stripped 5 bases from V and 2 bases from J, with 15 bases between. The CDR3 is made up of 15 amino acids. Looked up from germline, CDR1 is SGHTA and CDR2 is FQGTGA.

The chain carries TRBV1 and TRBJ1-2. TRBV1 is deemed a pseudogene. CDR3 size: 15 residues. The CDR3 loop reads CTSILRPNKDYGYTF. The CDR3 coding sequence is TGCACCAGCATCCTGAGGCCAAACAAGGATTATGGCTACACCTTC.

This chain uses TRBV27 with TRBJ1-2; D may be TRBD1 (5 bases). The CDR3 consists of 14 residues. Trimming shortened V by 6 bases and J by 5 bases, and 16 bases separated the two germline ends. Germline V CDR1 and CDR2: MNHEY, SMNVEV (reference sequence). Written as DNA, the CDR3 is TGTGCCAGCAGCTCCGGGGGAAAGGGGTATGGCTACACCTTC. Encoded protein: CASSSGGKGYGYTF.

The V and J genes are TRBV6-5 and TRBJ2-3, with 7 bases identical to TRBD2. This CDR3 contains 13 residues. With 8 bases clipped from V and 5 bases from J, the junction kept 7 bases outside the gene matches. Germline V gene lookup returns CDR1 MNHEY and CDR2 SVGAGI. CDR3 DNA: TGTGCCAGCGGATCGGGGGGAGGAGATACGCAGTATTTT. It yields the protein CASGSGGGDTQYF.

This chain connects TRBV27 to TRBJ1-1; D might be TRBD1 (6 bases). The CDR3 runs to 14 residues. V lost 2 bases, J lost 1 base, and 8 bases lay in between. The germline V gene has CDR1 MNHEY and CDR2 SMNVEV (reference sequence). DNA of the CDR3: TGTGCCAGCAGTTTAAAAGGGGGGAACACTGAAGCTTTCTTT. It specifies CASSLKGGNTEAFF.

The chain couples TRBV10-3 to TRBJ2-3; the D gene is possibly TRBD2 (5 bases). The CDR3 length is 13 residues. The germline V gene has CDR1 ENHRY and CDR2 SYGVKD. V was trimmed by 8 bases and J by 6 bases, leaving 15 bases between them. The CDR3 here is CAIEGSVLDTQYF. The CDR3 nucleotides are TGTGCCATCGAAGGTAGCGTTTTGGATACGCAGTATTTT.

In nucleotides, the CDR3 is TGTGCCGGGTCCGGAGTTGGGGGCCAGGGGGGCTACACCTTC. Protein sequence: CAGSGVGGQGGYTF. This chain connects TRBV6-1 to TRBJ1-2, with D maybe TRBD1 (6 bases). Trimming removed 11 bases from V and 8 bases from J, with 24 bases in between. This CDR3 has 14 amino acids. From germline, CDR1 is MNHNS and CDR2 SASEGT.